The clone carrying this TCR beta chain has just one count. What it binds is unknown. This record belongs to a study of shared clonotypes between healthy human individuals. Study outcomes and limitations: Shared across a few donors were about 4.8% of the naive CD4 clonotypes. Represented genetic and exposure-history diversity was restricted by having few donors.

Trimming took 6 bases from V and 4 from J; bases not matched to a gene: 12. Germline assignment: CDR1 SNHLY and CDR2 FYNNEI. There are 16 residues in the CDR3. Clones were read by immunoSEQ multiplex PCR, and TCRdb kept only the in-frame ones, dropping some. The sample comprises under 2,000,000 clones, roughly 95% of which are singletons, and 1% to 1.5% rests with the top ten. The naive CD8 population came from CD45RO-negative cells selected for CCR7, without terminally differentiated effector memory CD45RA+ cells. What was sequenced was naive CD8+ T cells sorted from blood. The TCR comes from a man aged 18 to 30 in good health. The V and J genes are TRBV2 and TRBJ2-5, with 9 bases identical to TRBD2. The CDR3 here is CASRSPLAGIGETQYF. CDR3 DNA sequence: TGTGCCAGCAGGTCCCCCCTAGCGGGGATCGGAGAGACCCAGTACTTC. The entire variable domain, with the rest obtained from reference TRBV2 and TRBJ2-5, is as follows: EPEVTQTPSHQVTQMGQEVILRCVPISNHLYFYWYRQILGQKVEFLVSFYNNEISEKSEIFDDQFSVERPDGSNFTLKIRSTKLEDSAMYFCASRSPLAGIGETQYFGPGTRLLVL.